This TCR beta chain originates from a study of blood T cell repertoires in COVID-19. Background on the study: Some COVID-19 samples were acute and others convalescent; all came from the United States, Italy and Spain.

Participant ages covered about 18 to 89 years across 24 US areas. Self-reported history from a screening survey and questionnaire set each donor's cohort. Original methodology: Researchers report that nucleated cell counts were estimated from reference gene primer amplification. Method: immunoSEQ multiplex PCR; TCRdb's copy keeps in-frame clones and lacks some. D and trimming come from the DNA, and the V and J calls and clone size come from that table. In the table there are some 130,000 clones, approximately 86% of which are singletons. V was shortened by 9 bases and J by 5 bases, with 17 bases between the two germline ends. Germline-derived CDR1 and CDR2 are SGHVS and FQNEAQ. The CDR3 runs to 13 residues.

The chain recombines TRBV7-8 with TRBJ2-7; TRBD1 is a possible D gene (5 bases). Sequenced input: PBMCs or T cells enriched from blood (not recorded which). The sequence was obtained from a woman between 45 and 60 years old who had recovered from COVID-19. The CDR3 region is CASSRRVADEQYF. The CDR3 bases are TGTGCCAGTAGCCGCAGGGTTGCCGACGAGCAGTACTTC.